This TCR beta chain was recovered during a study of T-cell reconstitution after alpha-beta-depleted transplantation in children (dated by TCRdb to 2016 to 2018). With regard to the full study: Using TCR repertoire profiling, the study quantitatively followed how T-cell immune reconstitution unfolded in children after TCRalphabeta/CD19-depleted allogeneic hematopoietic cell transplantation. Here is what the overall study found, with its caveats: The apparently early alphabetaT-cell count recovery about two months after transplant was reportedly dependent on only several hundred rapidly expanded clones derived from non-depleted graft cells. In some patients, the high TCRbeta diversity seen at day 60 was put down to recipient T cells and intrathymic progenitors that had survived conditioning. Hyperexpanded clone frequencies declined over subsequent months; after one year, T-cell counts and TCRbeta diversity were mostly attributed to newly produced T cells.

This clonotype was seen more than once but under ten times. The clone's antigen remains unknown. The input lacks base qualities; no much larger clone sits a single base away. To prepare the library, PCR was applied. The sample was run on an Illumina HiSeq 2500. TCR libraries were prepared with molecular barcoding, using unique molecular identifiers to normalize TCRbeta repertoire quantification. TCRdb reprocessing: public reads trimmed at Q25 with fastp, clones called with MiXCR, in-frame beta chains kept. A single entry per CDR3 protein holds the most common genes and DNA from its merged rows. The sample table contains approximately 220,000 distinct CDR3 sequences; only one count was recorded for about 15% of them. The ten largest make up roughly two fifths of the sample. The treatment or condition label corresponds to: allogeneic hematopoietic cell transplantation with graft depleted of TCRalphabeta T cells and CD19 B cells. Transplant recipients were children who received TCRalphabeta/CD19-depleted allogeneic hematopoietic cell grafts.

The sequence derives from a male patient aged 2-10 years who had a stem cell transplant for acute lymphoblastic leukemia, so the T cells may come from the graft donor. Specimen: PBMCs, mostly from graft donor cells, collected 360 days after TCRalphabeta/CD19-depleted stem cell transplant.

The nucleotides are TGCAGCGTTGAAGATCGAAGTAGAGGACAGTCCTCTGGGGCCAACGTCCTGACTTTC. This yields the protein CSVEDRSRGQSSGANVLTF. The sequence is built from TRBV29-1 and TRBJ2-6; TRBD1 is a possible D gene, resting on 6 matching bases. According to the germline V gene, CDR1 reads SQVTM and CDR2 reads ANQGSEA. Inclusive of the bounding cysteine and phenylalanine, the CDR3 is 19 residues long. Only the CDR3 region is kept as DNA, spanning 57 bases read in frame from base 1. Between the V and J ends, shortened by 0 bases and 0 bases respectively, the junction contains 18 bases.